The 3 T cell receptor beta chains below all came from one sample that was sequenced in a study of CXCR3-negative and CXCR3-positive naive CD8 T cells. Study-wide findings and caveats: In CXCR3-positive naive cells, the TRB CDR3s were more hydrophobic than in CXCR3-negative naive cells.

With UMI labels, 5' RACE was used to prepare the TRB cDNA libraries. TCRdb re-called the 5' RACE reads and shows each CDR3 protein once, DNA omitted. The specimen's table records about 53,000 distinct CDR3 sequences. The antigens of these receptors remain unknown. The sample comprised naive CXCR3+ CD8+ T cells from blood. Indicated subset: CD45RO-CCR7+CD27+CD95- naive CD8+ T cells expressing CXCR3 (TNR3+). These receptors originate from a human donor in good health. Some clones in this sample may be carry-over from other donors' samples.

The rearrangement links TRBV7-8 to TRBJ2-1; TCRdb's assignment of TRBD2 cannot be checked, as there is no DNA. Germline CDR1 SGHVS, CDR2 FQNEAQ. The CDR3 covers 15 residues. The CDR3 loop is CASIGTSGAPPEQFF.

CDR3: CASSLTQTQYF. The rearrangement uses TRBV11-1 and TRBJ2-5. The CDR3 extends over 11 amino acids. Germline assignment: CDR1 SGHAT and CDR2 FQDESV (reference sequence).

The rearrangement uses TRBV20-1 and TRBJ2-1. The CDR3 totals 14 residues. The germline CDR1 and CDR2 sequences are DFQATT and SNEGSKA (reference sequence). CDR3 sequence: CSASTYGSNNEQFF.